One sample yielded the 32 T cell receptor beta chains listed below, sequenced in a study of T cell repertoires in cytomegalovirus infection. MiXCR, applied by TCRdb to the reads, yields one record per CDR3 protein. The sample holds some 500,000 distinct CDR3 sequences; roughly 42% are singletons and the top ten take 48%. No antigen has been assigned to these receptors. Material: cultured PBMCs, obtained from culture after CMV antigen stimulation. The origin of the receptors is a human donor in good health (CMV status not recorded). Some clones in this sample may be carry-over from other donors' samples.

The rearrangement uses TRBV4-1 and TRBJ1-2; D unclear. V was cut by 1 base and J by 7 bases, with 13 bases left in between. There are 14 residues in the CDR3. The germline CDR1 and CDR2 sequences are MGHRA and YSYEKL. CDR3 loop: CASSQGTATGGYTF. CDR3 nucleotide sequence: TGCGCCAGCAGCCAAGGGACCGCTACGGGTGGCTACACCTTC.

This clonotype was seen a single time. The genes are TRBV2 and TRBJ2-1; TRBD2 agrees at 7 bases. The CDR3 contains 16 residues. Looked up from germline, CDR1 is SNHLY and CDR2 is FYNNEI. V trimming: 1 base; J trimming: 8 bases; junction bases outside the gene matches: 11. CDR3 protein: CASSEVLGEGLDEQFF. The CDR3 region has the DNA TGTGCCAGCAGTGAAGTTTTAGGGGAGGGCCTCGATGAGCAGTTCTTC.

The chain carries TRBV2 and TRBJ2-1; tentatively, D is TRBD2 (5 bases). CDR1 and CDR2 from the germline V gene are SNHLY and FYNNEI. Trimming pared 3 bases from V and 8 bases from J, leaving 11 bases between. The CDR3 is 13 amino acids. In DNA form, the CDR3 reads TGTGCCAGCAGTGATGTGGAGGAAGATGAGCAGTTCTTC. This encodes CASSDVEEDEQFF.

The chain combines TRBV7-9 with TRBJ1-2; D remains unclear. Per germline, CDR1 SEHNR and CDR2 FQNEAQ (reference sequence). This CDR3 spans 15 amino acids. V dropped 5 bases and J dropped 1 base, with 14 bases sitting between them. The CDR3 loop reads CASSDDTSYNYGYTF. CDR3 nucleotides: TGTGCCAGCAGCGACGACACCTCGTATAACTATGGCTACACCTTC.

This clonotype came up a few times. DNA of the CDR3: TGTGCCAGCAGTTTGGGCGGGTTTGGTGAAGCTTTCTTT. This gives the protein CASSLGGFGEAFF. The chain couples TRBV12-3 or TRBV12-4 to TRBJ1-1; D is unclear. The length of the CDR3 is 13 residues. V lost 3 bases, J lost 7 bases, and 12 bases lay in between.

The chain links TRBV20-1 to TRBJ2-5; D is perhaps TRBD1 or TRBD2 (7 bases each). Germline CDR1 and CDR2: DFQATT and SNEGSKA (reference sequence). The CDR3 spans 16 residues. Trimming stripped 0 bases from V and 0 bases from J, with 14 bases between. CDR3 bases: TGCAGTGCTAGAGACGCCAGGGGGGGGTACCAAGAGACCCAGTACTTC. Translating gives CSARDARGGYQETQYF.

The rearrangement links TRBV27 to TRBJ1-1; 8 positions agree with TRBD1. Looked up from germline, CDR1 is MNHEY and CDR2 is SMNVEV (reference sequence). This CDR3 has 14 amino acids. The junction had 7 bases not matched to a gene; V was cut back by 6 bases and J by 4 bases. The CDR3, as DNA: TGTGCCAGCAGGGAAACAGGGGGATTCACTGAAGCTTTCTTT. Encoded protein: CASRETGGFTEAFF.

The CDR3 loop reads CASTTFGTQYF. The CDR3 bases are TGTGCCAGCACCACATTCGGGACCCAGTACTTC. This chain joins TRBV12-3 or TRBV12-4 and TRBJ2-5; D is ambiguous. This CDR3 contains 11 residues. Trimming pared 7 bases from V and 7 bases from J, leaving 10 bases between.

The CDR3 nucleotides are TGTGCCAGCAGGGGACTATACACAGATACGCAGTATTTT. It yields the protein CASRGLYTDTQYF. This chain links TRBV6-1 with TRBJ2-3; 7 nucleotides match TRBD2. The CDR3 is 13 amino acids. CDR1 is MNHNS and CDR2 is SASEGT in the germline V gene. V trimming: 6 bases; J trimming: 2 bases; junction bases outside the gene matches: 2.

V is TRBV19 and J is TRBJ2-2, with 7 positions matching TRBD1. Looked up from germline, CDR1 is LNHDA and CDR2 is SQIVND (reference sequence). Trimming took 4 bases from V and 5 from J; bases not matched to a gene: 13. The CDR3 sequence is 17 residues long. For the CDR3, the DNA is TGTGCCAGTAGTAAGGTTAGGGACAGTGGATTAACCGGGGAGCTGTTTTTT. Translated: CASSKVRDSGLTGELFF.

The rearrangement uses TRBV4-3 and TRBJ2-5, with D unresolved. Trimming removed 1 base from V and 1 base from J, with 13 bases in between. This CDR3 is built from 16 residues. CDR1 and CDR2 (germline): LGHNA, YSLEER. The CDR3 coding sequence is TGCGCCAGCAGCCAAGGGGTAGGGATGGGCCAAGAGACCCAGTACTTC. Encoded protein: CASSQGVGMGQETQYF.

V is TRBV7-2 and J is TRBJ2-1, with 10 bases identical to TRBD2. Germline CDR1 is SGHTA and CDR2 is FQGNSA. The CDR3 consists of 18 residues. J was trimmed by 3 bases and V by 1 base; bases with no gene match: 9. The CDR3 loop is CASSLGGSGRNYYNEQFF. The CDR3 nucleotides read TGTGCCAGCAGCTTAGGCGGTAGCGGGAGGAACTACTACAATGAGCAGTTCTTC.

The chain uses TRBV15 and TRBJ2-3, with D unclear. The CDR3 is 15 amino acids. The V gene lost 8 bases and the J gene lost 1 base, with 16 bases spanning the gap. CDR1 and CDR2 from the germline V gene are LNHNV and YYDKDF (reference sequence). This CDR3 is CATQTILPGTDTQYF. CDR3 DNA: TGTGCCACCCAGACGATACTTCCGGGCACAGATACGCAGTATTTT.

V usage is TRBV6-2 or TRBV6-3 and J usage is TRBJ2-7; 11 bases agree with TRBD2. Germline V gene sequence: CDR1 MNHEY, CDR2 SVGEGT. V trimming: 5 bases; J trimming: 0 bases; junction bases outside the gene matches: 3. This CDR3 comprises 15 residues. CDR3 sequence: CASSRLAGPSYEQYF. As DNA, the CDR3 is TGTGCCAGCAGTCGACTAGCGGGGCCCTCCTACGAGCAGTACTTC.

The chain joins TRBV11-2 to TRBJ2-1, with D uncertain. The length of the CDR3 is 14 residues. The ends were cut back, 5 bases at V and 10 bases at J, with 18 bases in the middle. Looked up from germline, CDR1 is SGHAT and CDR2 is FQNNGV. The CDR3 coding sequence is TGTGCCAGCAGCCCCCTGGGCAAGCGCGAGGAGCAGTTCTTC. It is translated as CASSPLGKREEQFF.

This clonotype has just a few counts. The V call is TRBV12-3 or TRBV12-4, the J call TRBJ1-5; weak D call: TRBD1 (6 bases). V was cut by 7 bases and J by 2 bases, with 12 bases left in between. The CDR3 is 14 residues long. The chain's CDR3 is CASTRGAGNQPQHF. DNA of the CDR3: TGTGCCAGCACTCGGGGGGCGGGCAATCAGCCCCAGCATTTT.

This clonotype occurred a few times. The chain joins TRBV6-5 to TRBJ2-7; TRBD2 matches 12 bases. CDR1 MNHEY and CDR2 SVGAGI come from the germline V gene. Unmatched junction bases numbered 3, after V lost 2 bases and J lost 1 base. The CDR3 covers 16 residues. Here the CDR3 DNA reads TGTGCCAGCAGTTACGCACTAGCGGGAGGATCCTACGAGCAGTACTTC. Amino acid sequence: CASSYALAGGSYEQYF.

This clonotype showed up just once. J is TRBJ2-1 and V is TRBV27; D is ambiguous. Germline-derived CDR1 and CDR2 are MNHEY and SMNVEV (reference sequence). Trimming removed 2 bases at V and 3 bases at J, with 11 bases between. The CDR3 length is 15 residues. CDR3 in amino acids: CASSLNDPNYNEQFF. For the CDR3, the DNA is TGTGCCAGCAGTTTAAACGACCCCAACTACAATGAGCAGTTCTTC.

The V and J genes are TRBV28 and TRBJ2-4, with 8 bases aligning to TRBD2. V was clipped by 2 bases and J by 2 bases; unmatched bases: 8. CDR1 is MDHEN and CDR2 is SYDVKM in the germline V gene. The CDR3 is 17 residues long. CDR3 amino acids: CASSLEVGSGTKNIQYF. CDR3 sequence (DNA): TGTGCCAGCAGTTTAGAAGTCGGTAGCGGGACCAAAAACATTCAGTACTTC.

The V and J genes are TRBV6-1 and TRBJ1-5; D remains ambiguous. V was pared by 10 bases and J by 5 bases, with 3 bases between. Germline V gives CDR1 MNHNS, CDR2 SASEGT. The CDR3 consists of 9 residues. The CDR3 nucleotides read TGTGCCACCGATCAGCCCCAGCATTTT. Its protein product is CATDQPQHF.

This clonotype was detected a few times. The chain employs TRBV7-6 and TRBJ1-6, with D perhaps TRBD1 (6 bases). Trimming removed 2 bases at V and 5 bases at J, with 10 bases between. CDR3 size: 15 residues. CDR1 SGHVS and CDR2 FNYEAQ come from the germline V gene. The CDR3 region is CASSLRDTDNSPLHF. The CDR3 region has the DNA TGTGCCAGCAGCTTACGGGACACCGATAATTCACCCCTCCACTTT. Supplemented by reference TRBV7-6 and TRBJ1-6, the full variable domain reads GAGVSQSPRYKVTKRGQDVALRCDPISGHVSLYWYRQALGQGPEFLTYFNYEAQQDKSGLPNDRFSAERPEGSISTLTIQRTEQRDSAMYRCASSLRDTDNSPLHFGNGTRLTVT.

This sequence joins TRBV6-1 and TRBJ1-2; D possibly corresponds to TRBD1 (6 bases). The CDR3 runs 15 residues. CDR1 is MNHNS and CDR2 is SASEGT in the germline V gene. Trimming took 2 bases from V and 3 from J, leaving 13 bases between them. The CDR3 region has the DNA TGTGCCAGCAGTGAACGAGGACAGATTGACTATGGCTACACCTTC. As protein: CASSERGQIDYGYTF.

This clonotype has more than one count but fewer than ten. The chain carries TRBV7-9 and TRBJ2-3, with unresolved D. The CDR3 runs to 14 residues. V lost 5 bases, J lost 2 bases, and 11 bases lay in between. The V gene's germline CDR1 is SEHNR and CDR2 FQNEAQ (reference sequence). CDR3 region: CASSGLGSTDTQYF. The CDR3 DNA is TGTGCCAGCAGCGGCCTCGGGTCCACAGATACGCAGTATTTT.

This clonotype was counted a few times. The V gene is TRBV6-2 or TRBV6-3, the J gene TRBJ2-6; TRBD1 is a possible D gene (5 bases). Germline V gene data show CDR1 as MNHEY and CDR2 as SVGEGT. Trimming removed 2 bases at V and 4 bases at J, with 15 bases between. This CDR3 spans 17 amino acids. This CDR3 reads CASSYGHFIYGANVLTF. The CDR3 DNA reads TGTGCCAGCAGTTACGGACATTTCATTTACGGGGCCAACGTCCTGACTTTC.

CDR3 coding DNA: TGTGCCAGCCTCCCGGGACTAGCGGGAGTCGAGCAGTACTTC. This gives the protein CASLPGLAGVEQYF. The chain uses TRBV2 and TRBJ2-7, with 14 positions matching TRBD2. The CDR3 totals 14 residues. Trimming removed 8 bases from V and 6 bases from J; junction bases left unmatched: 6. CDR1 SNHLY and CDR2 FYNNEI come from the germline V gene.

This chain joins TRBV6-5 and TRBJ2-2; D is perhaps TRBD1 or TRBD2 (5 bases each). Germline V lookup: CDR1 MNHEY, CDR2 SVGAGI. The CDR3 is 16 amino acids. V was trimmed by 10 bases and J by 0 bases, leaving 18 bases between them. The CDR3 loop is CATSRRGVSNTGELFF. CDR3 DNA sequence: TGTGCCACCTCCCGTCGAGGGGTATCGAACACCGGGGAGCTGTTTTTT.

The gene calls are TRBV7-9 and TRBJ2-7; the D gene could be TRBD1 or TRBD2 (5 bases each). The V and J ends lost 5 bases and 1 base respectively, with 12 bases between them. The CDR3 runs 14 residues. Germline-derived CDR1 and CDR2 are SEHNR and FQNEAQ (reference sequence). CDR3 nucleotides: TGTGCCAGCAGCCAAGGGGACCGATCCTACGAGCAGTACTTC. This encodes CASSQGDRSYEQYF.

This clonotype was detected only a few times. The chain employs TRBV7-2 and TRBJ1-1; unclear D gene. Germline lookup yields CDR1 SGHTA and CDR2 FQGNSA. Deletions cut 1 base from V and 5 bases from J, with 11 bases between. The CDR3 runs to 14 residues. CDR3 region: CASSLVWGGTEAFF. The CDR3, as DNA: TGTGCCAGCAGCTTAGTTTGGGGAGGGACTGAAGCTTTCTTT.

With regard to this clonotype: The junction departs from germline at one end; a sequencing error may be responsible. The J gene is TRBJ2-3, the V gene TRBV18, with TRBD2 matching 9 bases. The CDR3 is made up of 16 amino acids. Germline CDR1 and CDR2: KGHSH and LQKENI. CDR3 region: CVSSPGGLAVSDTQYF. CDR3 in DNA: TGTGTCAGCTCACCCGGGGGACTAGCAGTCTCAGATACGCAGTATTTT.

The rearrangement uses TRBV6-1 and TRBJ1-2; D remains unclear. The CDR3 runs 12 residues. Germline values: CDR1 MNHNS, CDR2 SASEGT. Trimming removed 5 bases from V and 8 bases from J, with 12 bases in between. The CDR3: CASSKRQGGYTF. The CDR3 DNA reads as TGTGCCAGCAGTAAACGTCAAGGGGGCTACACCTTC.

CDR3 loop: CASSSRGQSSYEQYF. The CDR3, as DNA: TGTGCCAGCAGCTCCCGGGGACAGAGCTCCTACGAGCAGTACTTC. The chain is built from TRBV7-9 and TRBJ2-7; TRBD1 matches 7 bases. Germline CDR1 SEHNR, CDR2 FQNEAQ (reference sequence). The ends lost 4 bases at V and 0 bases at J; junction bases unmatched: 6. This CDR3 region has 15 residues.

The V call is TRBV6-2 or TRBV6-3, the J call TRBJ2-5, with D possibly matching TRBD2 (6 bases). The CDR3 loop spans 14 amino acids. Germline V gene data show CDR1 as MNHEY and CDR2 as SVGEGT. Trimming took off 10 bases at V and 2 bases at J, with 17 bases between the two ends. CDR3 nucleotides: TGTGCCACGGGGAGGTTGCAACTTCAAGAGACCCAGTACTTC. Its translation: CATGRLQLQETQYF.